This T cell receptor (beta chain) was identified in a study of T cell responses to AZD1222 COVID-19 vaccine. The CDR3 is 14 amino acids. V gave up 5 bases and J gave up 1 base, with 11 bases separating them. Germline CDR1 is MNHEY and CDR2 is SMNVEV (reference sequence). Using immunoSEQ multiplex PCR, the repertoire was profiled, and TCRdb retains in-frame clones only, with some absent. The sample has 150,000 or so clones, more than 80% seen once. Study-wide findings and caveats: Within unmutated variant regions lay the reported targets of nearly half of spike-specific TCRs.

With regard to this clone: Antigen unknown.

This sequence was found in an adult in good health. V usage is TRBV27 and J usage is TRBJ1-1; no clear D. The source material was peripheral blood, sampled on day 0 of MenACWY control vaccination. CDR3 protein: CASSIYRSNTEAFF. For the CDR3, the DNA is TGTGCCAGCAGTATTTACAGATCGAACACTGAAGCTTTCTTT.